Listed below are T cell receptor beta chains from one sample, sequenced in a study of blood T cell repertoires in COVID-19. Repertoires were generated with immunoSEQ multiplex PCR, while TCRdb's copy carries only in-frame clones and drops some. The sample shows around 100,000 clones, about 85% of them seen only once. What was sequenced was peripheral blood. The receptors shown here come from a man aged 45 to 65 with active COVID-19. Each CDR3 is given with its conserved first and last residue. A D gene is named only where the DNA matches it firmly. Expanded clones get a size class; other rows say once, few or many, or leave the size out.

D gene,V gene,clone size,J gene,CDR3 protein,CDR3 DNA
-,TRBV4-1,-,TRBJ2-7,CASSQDPQARQYF,TGCGCCAGCAGCCAAGATCCTCAAGCGAGACAGTACTTC
TRBD2,TRBV7-9,-,TRBJ2-7,CASSPFGSGGKQQYF,TGTGCCAGCAGCCCTTTTGGGAGCGGGGGGAAGCAGCAGTACTTC
-,TRBV6-5,-,TRBJ1-1,CASSREGIEAFF,TGTGCCAGCAGCCGGGAAGGTATCGAAGCTTTCTTT
TRBD1,TRBV20-1,few,TRBJ1-1,CSASGTGRLHEAFF,TGCAGTGCTAGTGGGACAGGAAGACTCCATGAAGCTTTCTTT
-,TRBV9,-,TRBJ1-3,CASSPRGIGANSGNTIYF,TGTGCCAGCAGCCCCAGAGGTATAGGGGCGAACTCTGGAAACACCATATATTTT
-,TRBV12-5,-,TRBJ1-1,CASGLVRSDYRDYREAFF,TGTGCTAGTGGTTTGGTACGGAGTGACTACAGGGATTACCGTGAAGCTTTCTTT
-,TRBV6-5,-,TRBJ1-2,CASSPEVGYGYTF,TGTGCCAGCAGTCCTGAGGTCGGCTATGGCTACACCTTC
-,TRBV19,-,TRBJ1-4,CASSTQTNEKLFF,TGTGCCAGTAGTACTCAGACTAATGAAAAACTGTTTTTT
-,TRBV5-1,-,TRBJ2-7,CASSLGLPSSYEQYF,TGCGCCAGCAGCTTGGGACTCCCGAGCTCCTACGAGCAGTACTTC
TRBD1,TRBV12-3/TRBV12-4,-,TRBJ1-2,CASRGTGLDGYTF,TGTGCCAGCAGGGGGACAGGGTTAGATGGCTACACCTTC
TRBD1,TRBV27,-,TRBJ1-2,CASSYRQGSDYGYTF,TGTGCCAGCAGTTACAGACAGGGAAGCGACTATGGCTACACCTTC
-,TRBV15,-,TRBJ2-3,CATSRDNAGTQYF,TGTGCCACCAGCAGAGATAACGCAGGTACGCAGTATTTT
-,TRBV12-5,-,TRBJ2-1,CASGHDRGGVSINEQFF,TGTGCTAGTGGCCATGATAGGGGGGGTGTATCGATCAATGAGCAGTTCTTC
-,TRBV4-1,-,TRBJ2-5,CASSRRLGSGETQYF,TGCGCCAGCAGCCGTCGTTTGGGAAGCGGGGAGACCCAGTACTTC
-,TRBV5-6,-,TRBJ2-2,CASRTANTGELFF,TGTGCCAGCAGAACAGCGAACACCGGGGAGCTGTTTTTT
TRBD2,TRBV4-3,-,TRBJ2-5,CASSQDVAGGTTRGTQYF,TGCGCCAGCAGCCAAGACGTAGCGGGGGGGACAACAAGAGGGACCCAGTACTTC